This T cell receptor beta chain was documented in a study of T-cell reconstitution after alpha-beta-depleted transplantation in children. TCRbeta library construction was performed incorporating unique molecular identifiers. TCRdb recomputed calls from the PCR reads with MiXCR, one row per CDR3 protein. The table has 420,000 or so distinct CDR3 sequences, around 9.9% seen once. This clonotype was found a few times. The CDR3 length is 14 residues. CDR1 is MNHEY and CDR2 is SVGEGT in the germline V gene. V lost 5 bases and J 3 bases, leaving 13 bases between the germline ends. This TCR derives from a human donor who donated a stem cell graft to a child with acute myeloid leukemia. The material was PBMCs from the stem cell graft donor, obtained from the stem cell graft. The chain joins TRBV6-2 or TRBV6-3 to TRBJ1-2, with a tentative D call TRBD1 (5 bases). The CDR3: CASSLPDNHYGYTF. The CDR3 DNA reads TGTGCCAGCAGTCTCCCGGACAATCACTATGGCTACACCTTC.